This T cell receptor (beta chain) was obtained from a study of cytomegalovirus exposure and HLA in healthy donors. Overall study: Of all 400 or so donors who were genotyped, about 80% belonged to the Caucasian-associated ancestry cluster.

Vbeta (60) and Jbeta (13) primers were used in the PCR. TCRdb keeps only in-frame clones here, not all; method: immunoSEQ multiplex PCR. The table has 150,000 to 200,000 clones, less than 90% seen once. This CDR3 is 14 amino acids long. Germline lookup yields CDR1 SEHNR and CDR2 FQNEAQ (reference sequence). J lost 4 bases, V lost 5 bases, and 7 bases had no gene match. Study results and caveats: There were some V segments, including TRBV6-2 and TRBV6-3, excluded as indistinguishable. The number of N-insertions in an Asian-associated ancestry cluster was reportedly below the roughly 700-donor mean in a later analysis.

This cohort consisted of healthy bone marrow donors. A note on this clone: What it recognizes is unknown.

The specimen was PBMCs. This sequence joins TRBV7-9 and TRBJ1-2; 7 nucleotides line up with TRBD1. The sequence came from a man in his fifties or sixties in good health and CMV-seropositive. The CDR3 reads CASSPDREGYGYTF. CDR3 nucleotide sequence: TGTGCCAGCAGCCCCGACAGGGAAGGCTATGGCTACACCTTC.